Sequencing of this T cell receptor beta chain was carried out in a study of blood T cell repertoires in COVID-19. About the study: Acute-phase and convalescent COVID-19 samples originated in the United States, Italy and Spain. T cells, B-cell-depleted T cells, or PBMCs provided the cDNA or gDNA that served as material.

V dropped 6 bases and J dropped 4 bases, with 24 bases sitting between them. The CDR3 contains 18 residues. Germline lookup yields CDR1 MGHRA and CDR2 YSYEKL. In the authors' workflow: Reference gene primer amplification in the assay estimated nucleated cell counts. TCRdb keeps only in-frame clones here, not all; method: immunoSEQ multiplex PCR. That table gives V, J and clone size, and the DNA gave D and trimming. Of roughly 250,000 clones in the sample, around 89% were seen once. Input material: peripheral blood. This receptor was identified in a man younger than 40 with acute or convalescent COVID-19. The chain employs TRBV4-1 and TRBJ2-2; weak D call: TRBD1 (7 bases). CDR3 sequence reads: CASRIRRGGGSGTGELFF. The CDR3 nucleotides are TGCGCCAGCAGAATCCGCCGCGGAGGGGGCTCTGGCACCGGGGAGCTGTTTTTT.